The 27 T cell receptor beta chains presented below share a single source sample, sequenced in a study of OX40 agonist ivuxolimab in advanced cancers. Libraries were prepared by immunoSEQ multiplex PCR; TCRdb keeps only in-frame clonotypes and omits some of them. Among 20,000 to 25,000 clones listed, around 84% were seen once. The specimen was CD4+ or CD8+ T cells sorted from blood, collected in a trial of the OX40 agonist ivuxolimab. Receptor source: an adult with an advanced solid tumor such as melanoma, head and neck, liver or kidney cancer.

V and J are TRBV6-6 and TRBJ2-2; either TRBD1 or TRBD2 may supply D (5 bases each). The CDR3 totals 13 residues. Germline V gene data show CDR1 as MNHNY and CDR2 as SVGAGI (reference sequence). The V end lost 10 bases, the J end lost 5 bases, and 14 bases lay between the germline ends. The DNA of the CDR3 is TGTGCCATTGAACTAGGGGCTACCGGGGAGCTGTTTTTT. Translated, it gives CAIELGATGELFF.

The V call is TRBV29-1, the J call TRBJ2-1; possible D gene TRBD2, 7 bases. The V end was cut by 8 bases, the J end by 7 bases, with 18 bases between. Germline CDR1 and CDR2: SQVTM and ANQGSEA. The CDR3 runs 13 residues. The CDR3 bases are TGCAGCACACCACGGGGGGCGATGAATGAGCAGTTCTTC. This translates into CSTPRGAMNEQFF.

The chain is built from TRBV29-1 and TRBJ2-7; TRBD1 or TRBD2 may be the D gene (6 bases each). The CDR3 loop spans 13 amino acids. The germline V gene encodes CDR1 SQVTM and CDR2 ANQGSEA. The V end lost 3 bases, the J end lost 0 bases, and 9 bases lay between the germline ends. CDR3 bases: TGCAGCGTTGAGGGGGGCTACTCCTACGAGCAGTACTTC. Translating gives CSVEGGYSYEQYF.

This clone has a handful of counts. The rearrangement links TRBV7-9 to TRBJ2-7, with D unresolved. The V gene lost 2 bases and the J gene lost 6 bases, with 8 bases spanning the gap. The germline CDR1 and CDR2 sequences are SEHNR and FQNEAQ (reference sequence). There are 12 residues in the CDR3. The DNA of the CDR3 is TGTGCCAGCAGCTTATACGTCCCCGAGCAGTACTTC. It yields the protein CASSLYVPEQYF.

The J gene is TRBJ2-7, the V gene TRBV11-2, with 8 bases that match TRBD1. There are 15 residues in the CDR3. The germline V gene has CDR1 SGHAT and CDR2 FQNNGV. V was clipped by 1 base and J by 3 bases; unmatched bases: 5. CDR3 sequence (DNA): TGTGCCAGCAGCTTAGTCCCAGGGACAGGCTACGAGCAGTACTTC. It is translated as CASSLVPGTGYEQYF.

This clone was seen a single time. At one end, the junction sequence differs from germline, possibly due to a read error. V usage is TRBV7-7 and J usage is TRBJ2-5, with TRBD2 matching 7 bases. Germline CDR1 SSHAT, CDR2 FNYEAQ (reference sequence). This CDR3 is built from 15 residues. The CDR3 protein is CASSYSRTSQETQYF. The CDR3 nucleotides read TGTGCTAGCAGTTATAGCCGGACTAGCCAAGAGACCCAGTACTTC.

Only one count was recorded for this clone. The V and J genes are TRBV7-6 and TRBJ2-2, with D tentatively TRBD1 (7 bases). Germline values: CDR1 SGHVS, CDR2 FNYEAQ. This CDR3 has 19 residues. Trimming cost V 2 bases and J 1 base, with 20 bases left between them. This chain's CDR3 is CASSLFIGGTDKNTGELFF. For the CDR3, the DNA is TGTGCCAGCAGCTTATTCATTGGCGGGACAGACAAGAACACCGGGGAGCTGTTTTTT.

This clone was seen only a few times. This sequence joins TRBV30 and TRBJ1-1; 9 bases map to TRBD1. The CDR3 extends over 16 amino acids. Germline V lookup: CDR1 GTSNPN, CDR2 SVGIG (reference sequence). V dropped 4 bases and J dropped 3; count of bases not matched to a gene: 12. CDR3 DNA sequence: TGTGCCTGGAATCTGAGGTTCTGGACAGGGGACACTGAAGCTTTCTTT. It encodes CAWNLRFWTGDTEAFF.

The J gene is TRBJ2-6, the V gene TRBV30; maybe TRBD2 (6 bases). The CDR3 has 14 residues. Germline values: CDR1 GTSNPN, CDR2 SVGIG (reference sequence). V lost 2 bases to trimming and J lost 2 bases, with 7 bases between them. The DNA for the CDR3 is TGTGCCTGGAGTTCGGGGGCTGGGGCCAACGTCCTGACTTTC. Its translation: CAWSSGAGANVLTF.

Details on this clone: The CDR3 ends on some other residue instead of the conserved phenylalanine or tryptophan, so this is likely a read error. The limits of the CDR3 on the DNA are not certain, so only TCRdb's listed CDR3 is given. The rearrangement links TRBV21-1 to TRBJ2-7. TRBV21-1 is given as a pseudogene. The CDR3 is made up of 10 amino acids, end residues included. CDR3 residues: CASPQGRNST.

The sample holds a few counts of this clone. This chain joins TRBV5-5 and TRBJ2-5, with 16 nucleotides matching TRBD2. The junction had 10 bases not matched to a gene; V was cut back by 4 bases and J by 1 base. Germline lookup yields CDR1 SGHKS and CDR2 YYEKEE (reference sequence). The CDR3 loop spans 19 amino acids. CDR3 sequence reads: CASSEGLAGGTPAQETQYF. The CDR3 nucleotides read TGTGCCAGCAGCGAGGGACTAGCGGGGGGGACCCCAGCCCAAGAGACCCAGTACTTC.

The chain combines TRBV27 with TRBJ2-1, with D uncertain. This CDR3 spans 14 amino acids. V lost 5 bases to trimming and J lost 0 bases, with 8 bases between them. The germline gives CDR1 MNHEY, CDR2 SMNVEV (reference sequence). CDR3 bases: TGTGCCAGCAGTGTAACCCTCTCCTACAATGAGCAGTTCTTC. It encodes CASSVTLSYNEQFF.

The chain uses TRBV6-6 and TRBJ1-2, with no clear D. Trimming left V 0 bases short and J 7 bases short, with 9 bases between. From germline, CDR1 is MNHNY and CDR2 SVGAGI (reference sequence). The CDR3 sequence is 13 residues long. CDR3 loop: CASSYSGLGGYTF. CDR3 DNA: TGTGCCAGCAGTTACTCAGGGTTAGGTGGCTACACCTTC.

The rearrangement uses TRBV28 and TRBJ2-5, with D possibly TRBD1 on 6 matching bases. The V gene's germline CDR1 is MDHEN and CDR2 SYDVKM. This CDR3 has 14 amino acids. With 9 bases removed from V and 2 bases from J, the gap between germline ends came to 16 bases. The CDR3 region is CASDTGSRQETQYF. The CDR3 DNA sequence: TGTGCCAGTGACACAGGGTCCCGGCAAGAGACCCAGTACTTC.

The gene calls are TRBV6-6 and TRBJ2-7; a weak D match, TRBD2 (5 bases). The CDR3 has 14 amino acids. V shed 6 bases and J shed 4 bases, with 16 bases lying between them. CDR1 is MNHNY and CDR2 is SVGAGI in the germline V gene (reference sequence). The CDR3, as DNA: TGTGCCAGCAGCCACAGTCCGGGAATTTACGAGCAGTACTTC. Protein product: CASSHSPGIYEQYF.

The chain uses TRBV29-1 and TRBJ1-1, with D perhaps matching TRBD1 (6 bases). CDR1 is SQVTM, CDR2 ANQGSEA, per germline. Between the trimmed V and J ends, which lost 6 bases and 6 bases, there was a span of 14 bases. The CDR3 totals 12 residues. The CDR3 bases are TGCAGCGTAAAACAGGGTCTCCCTGAAGCTTTCTTT. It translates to CSVKQGLPEAFF. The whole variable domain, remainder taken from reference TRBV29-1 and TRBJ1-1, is SAVISQKPSRDICQRGTSLTIQCQVDSQVTMMFWYRQQPGQSLTLIATANQGSEATYESGFVIDKFPISRPNLTFSTLTVSNMSPEDSSIYLCSVKQGLPEAFFGQGTRLTVV.

CDR3 region: CASSNTSGIYNEQFF. The CDR3 DNA sequence: TGTGCCAGCAGTAATACTAGCGGGATCTACAATGAGCAGTTCTTC. The chain carries TRBV27 and TRBJ2-1, with 10 bases identical to TRBD2. The CDR3 length is 15 residues. V shed 5 bases and J 3 bases; nucleotides not matched to a gene: 4. CDR1 is MNHEY and CDR2 is SMNVEV in the germline V gene (reference sequence).

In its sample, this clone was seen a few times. CDR3 nucleotides: TGTGCCACCGTAGATGGGCTAGCGGGAGGAATCGGGGAGCTGTTTTTT. Translation: CATVDGLAGGIGELFF. The chain has TRBV28 and TRBJ2-2; 11 bases are shared with TRBD2. Germline V gene lookup returns CDR1 MDHEN and CDR2 SYDVKM. This CDR3 is built from 16 residues. Trimming took 10 bases from V and 7 from J; bases not matched to a gene: 14.

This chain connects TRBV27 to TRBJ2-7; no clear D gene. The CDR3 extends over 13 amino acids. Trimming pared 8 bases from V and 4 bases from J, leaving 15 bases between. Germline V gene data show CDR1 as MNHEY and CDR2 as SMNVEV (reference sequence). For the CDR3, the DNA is TGTGCCAGCGCCTGGGCCGGCCTTTACGAGCAGTACTTC. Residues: CASAWAGLYEQYF.

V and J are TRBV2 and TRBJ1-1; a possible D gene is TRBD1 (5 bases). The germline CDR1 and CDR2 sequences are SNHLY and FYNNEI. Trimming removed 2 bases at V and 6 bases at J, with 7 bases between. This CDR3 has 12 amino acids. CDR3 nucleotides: TGTGCCAGCAGTGAACGGGGCTCTGAAGCTTTCTTT. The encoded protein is CASSERGSEAFF.

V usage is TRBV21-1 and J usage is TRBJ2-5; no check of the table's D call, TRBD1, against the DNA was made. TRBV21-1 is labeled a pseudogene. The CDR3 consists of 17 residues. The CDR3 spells CASSKDTDREFKETQYF. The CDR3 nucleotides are TGTGCCAGCAGCAAAGATACGGACAGGGAGTTTAAAGAGACCCAGTACTTC.

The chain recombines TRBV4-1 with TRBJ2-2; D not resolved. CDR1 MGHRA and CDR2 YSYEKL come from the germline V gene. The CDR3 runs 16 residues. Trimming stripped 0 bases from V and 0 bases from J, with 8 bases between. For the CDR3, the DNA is TGCGCCAGCAGCCAAGATCATCCCGCGAACACCGGGGAGCTGTTTTTT. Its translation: CASSQDHPANTGELFF.

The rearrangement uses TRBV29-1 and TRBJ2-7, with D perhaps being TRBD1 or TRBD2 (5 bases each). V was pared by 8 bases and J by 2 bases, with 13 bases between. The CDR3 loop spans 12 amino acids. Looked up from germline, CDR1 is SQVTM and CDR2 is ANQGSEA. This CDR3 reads CSTWDGAYEQYF. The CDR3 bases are TGCAGCACTTGGGACGGAGCCTACGAGCAGTACTTC.

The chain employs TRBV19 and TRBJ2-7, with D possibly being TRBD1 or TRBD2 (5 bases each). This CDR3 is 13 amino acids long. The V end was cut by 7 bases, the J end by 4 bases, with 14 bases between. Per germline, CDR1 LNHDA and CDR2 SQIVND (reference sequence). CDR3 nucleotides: TGTGCCAGTAATAGCAGGGACGGGTACGAGCAGTACTTC. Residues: CASNSRDGYEQYF.

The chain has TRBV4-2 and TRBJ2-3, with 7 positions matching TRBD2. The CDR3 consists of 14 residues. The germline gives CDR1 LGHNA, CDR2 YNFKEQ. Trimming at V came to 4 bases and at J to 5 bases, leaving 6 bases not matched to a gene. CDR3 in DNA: TGTGCCAGCAGCCTCATGATAGCGGGAGATACGCAGTATTTT. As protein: CASSLMIAGDTQYF.

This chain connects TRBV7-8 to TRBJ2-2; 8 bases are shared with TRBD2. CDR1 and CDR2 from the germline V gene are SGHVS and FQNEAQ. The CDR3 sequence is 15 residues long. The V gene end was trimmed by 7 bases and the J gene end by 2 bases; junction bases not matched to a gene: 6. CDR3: CASTGTRVNTGELFF. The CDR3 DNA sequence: TGTGCCAGCACCGGGACTAGAGTCAACACCGGGGAGCTGTTTTTT.

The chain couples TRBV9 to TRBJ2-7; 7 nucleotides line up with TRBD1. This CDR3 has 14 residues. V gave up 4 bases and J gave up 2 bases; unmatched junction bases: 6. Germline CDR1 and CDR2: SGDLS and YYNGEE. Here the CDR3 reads CASSFRTGPYEQYF. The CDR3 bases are TGTGCCAGCAGCTTCCGGACAGGCCCCTACGAGCAGTACTTC.